This entry lists 29 T cell receptor beta chains sequenced from one sample in a study of blood T cells in healthy people across ages. Then a second PCR, running roughly 7 to 11 cycles, was carried out with a sample-barcoded 5' primer and a J-beta primer mix. TCRdb reprocessed the 5' RACE reads via MiXCR and lists one record per CDR3 protein. The table includes fewer than 1.5 million distinct CDR3 sequences, 40% to 50% detected once. The sequencing sample was made of blood. These receptor sequences come from a young woman in good health.

Notes on this clonotype: At one end, the junction sequence differs from germline, possibly due to a read error. J is TRBJ2-1 and V is TRBV6-2 or TRBV6-3; D is possibly TRBD1 (6 bases). The CDR3 loop spans 20 amino acids. The germline V gene encodes CDR1 MNHEY and CDR2 SVGEGT. CDR3 DNA: TGTGCCAGCAGTTACTCTCAGGACGCACAGGGTGATGGCTCCCACAATGAGCAGTTCTTC. Protein: CASSYSQDAQGDGSHNEQFF.

Concerning this clonotype itself: This may arise from a read error, as a much more abundant clone is one base away. The chain employs TRBV5-1 and TRBJ2-4; a possible D gene is TRBD2 (5 bases). Germline V gives CDR1 SGHRS, CDR2 YFSETQ. V lost 4 bases, J lost 13 bases, and 21 bases lay in between. The CDR3 spans 14 residues. CDR3 in amino acids: CASSVEAGLREQYF. The DNA for the CDR3 is TGCGCCAGCAGCGTGGAGGCGGGCCTTAGGGAGCAGTACTTC.

This clonotype was found a few times. This chain connects TRBV6-2 or TRBV6-3 to TRBJ1-2; D is unclear. Trimming cost V 5 bases and J 4 bases, with 8 bases left between them. This CDR3 has 12 residues. Germline loops: CDR1 MNHEY, CDR2 SVGEGT. The CDR3 DNA reads TGTGCCAGCAGTAATGACACCTATGGCTACACCTTC. It codes for CASSNDTYGYTF.

V usage is TRBV2 and J usage is TRBJ2-1; TRBD2 agrees at 13 bases. This CDR3 spans 15 amino acids. Germline loops: CDR1 SNHLY, CDR2 FYNNEI. V lost 6 bases and J lost 4; bases outside the gene matches: 3. The CDR3 DNA follows: TGTGCCAGCAGAGGGACTAGCGGGATTTACAATGAGCAGTTCTTC. It is translated as CASRGTSGIYNEQFF.

The chain links TRBV11-1 to TRBJ1-1; maybe TRBD1 (5 bases). The germline V gene encodes CDR1 SGHAT and CDR2 FQDESV (reference sequence). V lost 3 bases and J 4 bases, leaving 12 bases between the germline ends. CDR3 length: 14 residues. The CDR3: CASSFERGGTEAFF. Here the CDR3 DNA reads TGTGCCAGCAGCTTTGAACGCGGGGGCACTGAAGCTTTCTTT. Complete variable domain (other parts from reference TRBV11-1 and TRBJ1-1): EAEVAQSPRYKITEKSQAVAFWCDPISGHATLYWYRQILGQGPELLVQFQDESVVDDSQLPKDRFSAERLKGVDSTLKIQPAELGDSAMYLCASSFERGGTEAFFGQGTRLTVV.

This clonotype was picked up a small number of times. The chain joins TRBV4-2 to TRBJ2-7; D not certain. CDR1 LGHNA and CDR2 YNFKEQ come from the germline V gene. This CDR3 is built from 15 residues. V gave up 1 base and J gave up 1 base, with 11 bases separating them. The CDR3 DNA sequence: TGTGCCAGCAGCCAAGGTGGCAGTTTTTCCTACGAGCAGTACTTC. It codes for CASSQGGSFSYEQYF.

CDR3 amino acids: CASSQDQYNTGANVLTF. CDR3 coding DNA: TGTGCCAGCAGCCAAGATCAGTATAACACTGGGGCCAACGTCCTGACTTTC. This rearrangement joins TRBV3-1 to TRBJ2-6, with unresolved D. Deletions cut 0 bases from V and 2 bases from J, with 11 bases between. Germline CDR1 is LGHDT and CDR2 is YNNKEL (reference sequence). This CDR3 comprises 17 residues. The full variable domain, completed using reference TRBV3-1 and TRBJ2-6, is DTAVSQTPKYLVTQMGNDKSIKCEQNLGHDTMYWYKQDSKKFLKIMFSYNNKELIINETVPNRFSPKSPDKAHLNLHINSLELGDSAVYFCASSQDQYNTGANVLTFGAGSRLTVL.

This clonotype was seen only once. The chain links TRBV7-9 to TRBJ2-7, with 8 bases identical to TRBD2. This CDR3 has 14 residues. Looked up from germline, CDR1 is SEHNR and CDR2 is FQNEAQ (reference sequence). V was clipped by 4 bases and J by 2 bases; unmatched bases: 4. The CDR3 coding sequence is TGTGCCAGCAGCTCGGGAGGGGTTCCCTACGAGCAGTACTTC. This sequence encodes CASSSGGVPYEQYF.

The table lists this clonotype with a few counts. The chain is built from TRBV18 and TRBJ2-3; D remains unclear. Germline values: CDR1 KGHSH, CDR2 LQKENI. The CDR3 loop spans 14 amino acids. V shed 4 bases and J shed 6 bases, with 14 bases lying between them. As DNA, the CDR3 is TGTGCCAGCTCACTGAACCACGTGGCGGATACGCAGTATTTT. This gives the protein CASSLNHVADTQYF.

This chain joins TRBV5-1 and TRBJ2-1; tentative D call: TRBD2 (6 bases). Between the trimmed V and J ends, which lost 10 bases and 0 bases, there was a span of 17 bases. Germline CDR1 is SGHRS and CDR2 is YFSETQ. The CDR3 is 15 residues long. CDR3 loop: CAGSGRTSSYNEQFF. CDR3 coding DNA: TGCGCCGGCTCGGGGAGGACCAGCTCCTACAATGAGCAGTTCTTC. Complete variable domain (other parts from reference TRBV5-1 and TRBJ2-1): KAGVTQTPRYLIKTRGQQVTLSCSPISGHRSVSWYQQTPGQGLQFLFEYFSETQRNKGNFPGRFSGRQFSNSRSEMNVSTLELGDSALYLCAGSGRTSSYNEQFFGPGTRLTVL.

The chain carries TRBV6-5 and TRBJ2-7, with TRBD2 matching 14 bases. Trimming took 2 bases from V and 7 from J; bases not matched to a gene: 4. CDR1 and CDR2 from the germline V gene are MNHEY and SVGAGI. There are 15 residues in the CDR3. The CDR3 region has the DNA TGTGCCAGCAGTTACGGGACTAGCGGGAGATATGAGCAGTACTTC. Translation: CASSYGTSGRYEQYF.

This clonotype has a handful of counts. V and J are TRBV6-5 and TRBJ2-1; D unclear. The CDR3 has 15 residues. V lost 2 bases to trimming and J lost 5 bases, with 13 bases between them. Germline CDR1 is MNHEY and CDR2 is SVGAGI. CDR3 protein: CASSYLDANNNEQFF. The CDR3 DNA reads TGTGCCAGCAGTTACCTTGATGCCAACAACAATGAGCAGTTCTTC.

A few counts support this clonotype. The V and J genes are TRBV7-9 and TRBJ1-2; D not resolved. The CDR3 consists of 14 residues. V shed 3 bases and J shed 7 bases, with 15 bases lying between them. Germline V gene data show CDR1 as SEHNR and CDR2 as FQNEAQ (reference sequence). CDR3 sequence reads: CASSLAQQTCGYTF. The CDR3, as DNA: TGTGCCAGCAGCTTGGCTCAGCAAACGTGTGGCTACACCTTC.

As for this clonotype: One end of the junction does not line up with germline, which may come from a read error. This sequence joins TRBV12-3 or TRBV12-4 and TRBJ2-3, with a weak D call TRBD1 (6 bases). The length of the CDR3 is 15 residues. The CDR3 nucleotides are TGTGCCAGCAGTTGTGGAACAGTGGGGGCAGATACGCAGTATTTC. It yields the protein CASSCGTVGADTQYF.

This clonotype showed up just a few times. This chain connects TRBV20-1 to TRBJ1-6; D uncertain. V shed 4 bases and J shed 11 bases, with 12 bases lying between them. Germline V gene data show CDR1 as DFQATT and CDR2 as SNEGSKA (reference sequence). The CDR3 spans 12 residues. This CDR3 is CSAIGQEAPLHF. In DNA, the CDR3 is TGCAGTGCTATCGGCCAGGAGGCACCCCTCCACTTT.

The DNA of the CDR3 is TGCAGTGCTCCGGACTACAATGAGCAGTTCTTC. This encodes CSAPDYNEQFF. The genes are TRBV20-1 and TRBJ2-1; unclear D gene. The CDR3 extends over 11 amino acids. Germline values: CDR1 DFQATT, CDR2 SNEGSKA (reference sequence). Trimming left V 5 bases short and J 3 bases short, with 5 bases between.

A few counts support this clonotype. The genes are TRBV27 and TRBJ2-1; weak D call: TRBD2 (6 bases). The V end lost 5 bases, the J end lost 6 bases, and 26 bases lay between the germline ends. Germline CDR1 MNHEY, CDR2 SMNVEV (reference sequence). The CDR3 contains 18 residues. CDR3 sequence reads: CASSPPRGTGWFSNEQFF. The CDR3 nucleotides are TGTGCCAGCAGTCCCCCACGGGGGACGGGGTGGTTCTCCAATGAGCAGTTCTTC.

This clonotype was observed at least ten times. The rearrangement links TRBV10-3 to TRBJ2-5; 10 bases are shared with TRBD1. Germline CDR1 is ENHRY and CDR2 is SYGVKD. The CDR3 spans 13 residues. V was pared by 8 bases and J by 4 bases, with 4 bases of the junction left unmatched. The CDR3: CAIRRDRGETQYF. In nucleotides, the CDR3 is TGTGCCATCCGAAGGGACAGGGGAGAGACCCAGTACTTC.

This chain links TRBV29-1 with TRBJ1-1, with 7 positions matching TRBD1. CDR3 length equals 13 residues. The J segment lost 4 bases and the V segment lost 6 bases, leaving 8 bases of the junction unmatched. Germline lookup yields CDR1 SQVTM and CDR2 ANQGSEA. As DNA, the CDR3 is TGCAGCGTCCAGCAGGGGGTAGGCACTGAAGCTTTCTTT. Protein product: CSVQQGVGTEAFF.

Of note for this clonotype: Mismatch with germline at one junction end may stem from a read error. The chain recombines TRBV15 with TRBJ1-2; D perhaps matches TRBD1 (5 bases). Germline V gene data show CDR1 as LNHNV and CDR2 as YYDKDF (reference sequence). The CDR3 is 15 amino acids. The CDR3 region has the DNA TGTGCCACCGGCAGAGATTGGGCCGGGACGGGTGGCTACACCTTC. As protein: CATGRDWAGTGGYTF. Filled out from reference TRBV15 and TRBJ1-2, the complete variable domain reads DAMVIQNPRYQVTQFGKPVTLSCSQTLNHNVMYWYQQKSSQAPKLLFHYYDKDFNNEADTPDNFQSRRPNTSFCFLDIRSPGLGDTAMYLCATGRDWAGTGGYTFGSGTRLTVV.

The genes are TRBV20-1 and TRBJ2-7; 12 bases fit TRBD2. The CDR3 consists of 16 residues. The junction had 7 bases not matched to a gene; V was cut back by 0 bases and J by 4 bases. Germline assignment: CDR1 DFQATT and CDR2 SNEGSKA (reference sequence). CDR3 coding DNA: TGCAGTGCTAGAGACGTCGCTAGCGGGAGGGCTTACGAGCAGTACTTC. Translation: CSARDVASGRAYEQYF.

The CDR3: CASTETGGNTEAFF. The CDR3 bases are TGCGCCAGCACCGAAACAGGGGGGAACACTGAAGCTTTCTTT. The chain links TRBV5-1 to TRBJ1-1, with TRBD1 matching over 8 bases. The CDR3 is made up of 14 amino acids. V gave up 6 bases and J gave up 1 base; unmatched junction bases: 5. Germline V lookup: CDR1 SGHRS, CDR2 YFSETQ.

This rearrangement joins TRBV6-5 to TRBJ2-7; TRBD2 aligns across 10 bases. After removal of 2 bases from V and 0 bases from J, the junction contained 7 bases not matched to a gene. The CDR3 extends over 17 amino acids. Germline-derived CDR1 and CDR2 are MNHEY and SVGAGI. The CDR3 spells CASSYASGRSSSYEQYF. CDR3 DNA sequence: TGTGCCAGCAGTTACGCTAGCGGGAGATCGAGCTCCTACGAGCAGTACTTC.

The chain joins TRBV27 to TRBJ1-5; D call uncertain. Trimming removed 6 bases from V and 6 bases from J, with 15 bases in between. This CDR3 comprises 14 residues. Per germline, CDR1 MNHEY and CDR2 SMNVEV (reference sequence). The CDR3: CASSPRLVSQPQHF. CDR3 bases: TGTGCCAGCAGCCCCAGACTTGTTAGTCAGCCCCAGCATTTT.

This chain connects TRBV12-3 or TRBV12-4 to TRBJ2-3; D remains unclear. The CDR3 has 15 residues. Trimming cost V 3 bases and J 5 bases, with 15 bases left between them. The CDR3 sequence is CASSFLASSIDTQYF. The CDR3 coding sequence is TGTGCCAGCAGTTTCTTAGCCAGTTCGATAGATACGCAGTATTTT.

Worth noting for this clonotype: This may come from a read error, since a much larger clone is one base off. The chain uses TRBV7-2 and TRBJ1-5; D is undetermined. The CDR3 consists of 15 residues. Germline values: CDR1 SGHTA, CDR2 FQGNSA. V lost 4 bases and J 3 bases, leaving 13 bases between the germline ends. The CDR3 coding sequence is TGTGCCAGCAGCTCGGAAAAGGGTCTCAATCAGCCCCAGCATTTT. Amino acids: CASSSEKGLNQPQHF.

V and J are TRBV18 and TRBJ2-7, with D tentatively TRBD1 or TRBD2 (5 bases each). The germline gives CDR1 KGHSH, CDR2 LQKENI. The CDR3 has 15 amino acids. Trimming removed 1 base from V and 1 base from J, with 11 bases in between. CDR3 loop: CASSPRQGVSYEQYF. The CDR3 coding sequence is TGTGCCAGCTCACCACGCCAGGGAGTATCCTACGAGCAGTACTTC.

The chain is built from TRBV30 and TRBJ2-1, with TRBD2 matching over 11 bases. V lost 2 bases, J lost 9 bases, and 6 bases stayed unmatched. CDR1 and CDR2 (germline): GTSNPN, SVGIG (reference sequence). The CDR3 spans 14 residues. CDR3 bases: TGTGCCTGGAGTAAGACTAGCGGGATGGCTGAGCAGTTCTTC. As protein: CAWSKTSGMAEQFF.

The V and J genes are TRBV15 and TRBJ2-5; 10 bases are a match to TRBD1. Trimming cost V 5 bases and J 5 bases; bases outside gene matches: 5. Germline V gene lookup returns CDR1 LNHNV and CDR2 YYDKDF (reference sequence). The CDR3 sequence is 14 residues long. The CDR3 coding sequence is TGTGCCACCAGCCCCGGGACAGGGGAGGAGACCCAGTACTTC. This sequence encodes CATSPGTGEETQYF.